The present T cell receptor (beta chain) was sequenced within a study of technical replicates of blood from several donors. Assay used: immunoSEQ multiplex PCR; TCRdb lists only in-frame clones, some missing. This sample has around 80,000 clones; 90% to 95% occur once, and the top ten carry roughly 0.25%. Trimming took off 0 bases at V and 6 bases at J, with 9 bases between the two ends. Germline assignment: CDR1 SGHKS and CDR2 YYEKEE (reference sequence). There are 13 residues in the CDR3. J is TRBJ1-2 and V is TRBV5-5; D unresolved. Sequencing input: T cells isolated from PBMCs. This clonotype originated in a human donor in good health. DNA of the CDR3: TGTGCCAGCAGCTTGGTTACCCGAGATGGCTACACCTTC. Protein: CASSLVTRDGYTF.